One T cell receptor (beta chain) is described in this entry. Its antigen is currently unknown. This sample was included in a study of cytomegalovirus exposure and HLA in healthy donors. Study-level results: HLA-A and HLA-B allele assignments for most subjects were reportedly predicted accurately using TCR beta sequences. Rates of TCR association differed by HLA locus in a later analysis, with DRB1 highest and HLA-C lowest. An analysis was carried out at a later point. It showed that HLA-associated TCR beta chains were more clonally expanded than equally common non-associated chains.

Per the germline V gene, CDR1 is MNHEY and CDR2 is SVGAGI. The CDR3 sequence is 15 residues long. After removal of 0 bases from V and 6 bases from J, the junction contained 4 bases not matched to a gene. Both 60 Vbeta primers and 13 Jbeta primers went into the PCR. Study processing details: In a later analysis, of around 83 million unique beta chains, roughly 9.9 million appeared in at least two donors. Method: immunoSEQ multiplex PCR; TCRdb's copy keeps in-frame clones and lacks some. V, J and clone size are those of that table, while D and trimming were read from the DNA. The table lists roughly 160,000 clones, approximately 81% of them singletons.

The source of this sequence is a woman aged 25 to 39 in good health and CMV-seropositive. The genes are TRBV6-5 and TRBJ2-3, with 9 bases matching TRBD1. Material: PBMCs. The CDR3 bases are TGTGCCAGCAGTTACTCGGGACAGGGTGGGGATACGCAGTATTTT. As protein: CASSYSGQGGDTQYF.